The entry that follows covers one T cell receptor (beta chain) sequence. Per the original methods: Nucleated cell number was recorded as an estimate derived from reference gene primer amplification. Libraries were prepared by immunoSEQ multiplex PCR; TCRdb keeps only in-frame clonotypes and omits some of them. From that table come the V and J calls and clone size; the DNA was used to work out D and trimming. The data show approximately 180,000 clones, approximately 85% seen once. The data originate from a study of blood T cell repertoires in COVID-19. The CDR3 is 18 residues long. The V and J ends lost 4 bases and 0 bases, in that order; junction bases with no gene match: 9. Germline V gene lookup returns CDR1 MGHDK and CDR2 SYGVNS.

The sample was peripheral blood. The clonotype originates from a man in his 60s with acute or convalescent COVID-19. The chain employs TRBV25-1 and TRBJ2-6, with 7 bases matching TRBD1. For the CDR3, the DNA is TGTGCCAGCAGTGCCCTCGGGACAGTAAGCTCTGGGGCCAACGTCCTGACTTTC. Its protein product is CASSALGTVSSGANVLTF.